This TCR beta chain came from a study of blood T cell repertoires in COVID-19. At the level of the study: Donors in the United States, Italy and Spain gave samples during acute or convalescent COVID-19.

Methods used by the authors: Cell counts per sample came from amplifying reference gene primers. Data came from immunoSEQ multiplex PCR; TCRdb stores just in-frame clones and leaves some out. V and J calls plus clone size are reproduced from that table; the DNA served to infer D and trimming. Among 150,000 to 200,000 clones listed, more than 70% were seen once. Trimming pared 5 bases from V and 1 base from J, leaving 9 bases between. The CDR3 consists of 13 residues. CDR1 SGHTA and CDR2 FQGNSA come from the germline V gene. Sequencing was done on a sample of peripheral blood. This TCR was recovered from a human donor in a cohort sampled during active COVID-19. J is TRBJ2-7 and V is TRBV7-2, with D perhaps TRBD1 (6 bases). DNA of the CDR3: TGTGCCAGCAGCCCCGACAGGTCCTACGAGCAGTACTTC. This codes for CASSPDRSYEQYF.